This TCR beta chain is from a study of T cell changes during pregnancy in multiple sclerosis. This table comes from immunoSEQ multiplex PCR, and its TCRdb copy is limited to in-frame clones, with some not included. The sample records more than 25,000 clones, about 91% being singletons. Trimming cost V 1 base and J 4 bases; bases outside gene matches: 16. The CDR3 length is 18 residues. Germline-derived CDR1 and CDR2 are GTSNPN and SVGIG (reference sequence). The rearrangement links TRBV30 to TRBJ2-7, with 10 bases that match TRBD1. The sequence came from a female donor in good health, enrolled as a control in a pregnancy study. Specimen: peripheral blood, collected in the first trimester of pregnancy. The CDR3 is CAWSGGGTDRGRRYEQYF. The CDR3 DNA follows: TGTGCCTGGAGTGGGGGGGGGACCGACAGGGGGCGCAGGTACGAGCAGTACTTC.